This T cell receptor beta chain was sequenced during a study of blood T cells in healthy people across ages. On the study more broadly: Using template switching, researchers captured about one barcoded beta molecule for each two T cells.

CDR1 and CDR2 from the germline V gene are SGHRS and YFSETQ. V was trimmed by 3 bases and J by 2 bases, leaving 17 bases between them. There are 16 residues in the CDR3. A sample-barcoded 5' primer and a J-beta primer mix were used in a second PCR of about 6 to 12 cycles. TCRdb fed the 5' RACE reads into MiXCR, producing one record per CDR3 protein. The data show about 1.5 million distinct CDR3 sequences, less than 45% seen once. As for this clonotype: The antigen remains unidentified.

The study, taken as a whole, reports: As age increased, TCR beta diversity per million T cells fell in a roughly linear fashion.

This sequence joins TRBV5-1 and TRBJ1-2; D is perhaps TRBD1 (6 bases). The sequence derives from a young woman in good health. Source material: blood. The CDR3 nucleotides read TGCGCCAGCAGCTCAGGACAGCCCCTTACAAACTATGGCTACACCTTC. Its translation is CASSSGQPLTNYGYTF.